The clone carrying this T cell receptor (beta chain) was counted a single time. The V gene end was trimmed by 5 bases and the J gene end by 0 bases; junction bases not matched to a gene: 8. Germline loops: CDR1 MGHRA, CDR2 YSYEKL. This CDR3 spans 16 amino acids. The sample belongs to a study of control samples from healthy donors and cancer patients. The assay was immunoSEQ multiplex PCR, and TCRdb's table has in-frame clones only and misses some. The profile shows about 180,000 clones, more than 80% of them singletons. The TCR was taken from a man in his thirties or forties in good health. The rearrangement links TRBV4-1 to TRBJ2-7; 9 nucleotides align to TRBD1. What was sequenced was blood. CDR3 protein: CASSVRTGDGSYEQYF. CDR3 bases: TGCGCCAGCAGCGTCCGGACAGGGGATGGCTCCTACGAGCAGTACTTC.